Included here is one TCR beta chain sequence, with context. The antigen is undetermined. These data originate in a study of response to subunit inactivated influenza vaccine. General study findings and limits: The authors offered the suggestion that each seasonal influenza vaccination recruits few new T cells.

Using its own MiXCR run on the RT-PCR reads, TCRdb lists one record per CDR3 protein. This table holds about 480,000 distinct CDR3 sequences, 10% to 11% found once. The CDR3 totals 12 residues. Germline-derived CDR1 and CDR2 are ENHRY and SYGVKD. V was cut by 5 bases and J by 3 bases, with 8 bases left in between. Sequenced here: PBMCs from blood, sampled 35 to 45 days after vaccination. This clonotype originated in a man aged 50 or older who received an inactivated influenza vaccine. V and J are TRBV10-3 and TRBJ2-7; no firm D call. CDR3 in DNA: TGTGCCATCAGTAGCGCGAACTACGAGCAGTACTTC. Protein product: CAISSANYEQYF.